This T cell receptor beta chain is from a study of T cells after posttransplantation cyclophosphamide. Clones were read by immunoSEQ multiplex PCR, and TCRdb kept only the in-frame ones, dropping some. The sample shows 20,000 to 25,000 clones, none of them appearing just once. Germline assignment: CDR1 SGHTA and CDR2 FQGNSA. The CDR3 totals 12 residues. V was trimmed by 6 bases and J by 6 bases, leaving 12 bases between them. Whole-study results and caveats: Donor-recipient repertoire similarity was low at 1-2 months, rising over year one. Blood and skin or GI T cell repertoires showed limited TRB overlap. TRB clonality was highly associated with recipient CMV seropositivity and reactivation.

This clone was observed at least ten times. Antigen unknown. The TCR originated in a woman aged 45-60 years in good health, CMV-negative, and a related stem cell transplant donor. The chain links TRBV7-2 to TRBJ2-7; D perhaps matches TRBD1 (6 bases). The specimen was PBMCs. DNA of the CDR3: TGTGCCAGCAGTCGGCAGGGGAGCGAGCAGTACTTC. It translates to CASSRQGSEQYF.